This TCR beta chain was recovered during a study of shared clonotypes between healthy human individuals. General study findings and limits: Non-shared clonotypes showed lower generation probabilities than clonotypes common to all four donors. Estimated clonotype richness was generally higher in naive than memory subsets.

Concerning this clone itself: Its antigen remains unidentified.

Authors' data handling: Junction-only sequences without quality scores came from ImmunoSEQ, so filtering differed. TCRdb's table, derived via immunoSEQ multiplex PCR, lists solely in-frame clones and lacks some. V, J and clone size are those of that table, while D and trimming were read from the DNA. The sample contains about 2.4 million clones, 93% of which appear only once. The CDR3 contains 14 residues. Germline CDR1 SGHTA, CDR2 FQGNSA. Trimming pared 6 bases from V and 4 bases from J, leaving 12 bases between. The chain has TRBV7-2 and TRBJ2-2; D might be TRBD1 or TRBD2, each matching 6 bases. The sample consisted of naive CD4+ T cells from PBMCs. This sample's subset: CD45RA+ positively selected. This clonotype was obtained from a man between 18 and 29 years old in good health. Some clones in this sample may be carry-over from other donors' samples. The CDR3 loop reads CASRLGGSTGELFF. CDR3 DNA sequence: TGTGCCAGCAGGTTGGGGGGCTCCACCGGGGAGCTGTTTTTT.